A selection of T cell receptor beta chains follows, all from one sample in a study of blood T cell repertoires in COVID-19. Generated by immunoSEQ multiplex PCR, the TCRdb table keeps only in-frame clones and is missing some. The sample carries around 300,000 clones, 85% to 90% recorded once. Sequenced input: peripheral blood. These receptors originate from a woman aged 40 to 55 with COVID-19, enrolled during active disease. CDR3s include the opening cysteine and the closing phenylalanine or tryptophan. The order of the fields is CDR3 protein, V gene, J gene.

CDR3aa: CASSVGTARTYEQYF
v_gene: TRBV7-2
j_gene: TRBJ2-7

CDR3aa: CASDRGDTSTDTQYF
v_gene: TRBV19
j_gene: TRBJ2-3

CDR3aa: CASGLRSYGYTF
v_gene: TRBV12-5
j_gene: TRBJ1-2

CDR3aa: CASSPSSSGDSTYEQYF
v_gene: TRBV28
j_gene: TRBJ2-7

CDR3aa: CAWSVLPGVEYF
v_gene: TRBV30
j_gene: TRBJ2-5

CDR3aa: CSASPQGQGLYEQYF
v_gene: TRBV20-1
j_gene: TRBJ2-7

CDR3aa: CASSLAEGADTQYF
v_gene: TRBV5-1
j_gene: TRBJ2-3

CDR3aa: CASSLLWQGNIYTF
v_gene: TRBV28
j_gene: TRBJ1-2

CDR3aa: CSVGGLAGGPTGELFF
v_gene: TRBV29-1
j_gene: TRBJ2-2

CDR3aa: CASSQGQAVTYEQYF
v_gene: TRBV5-1
j_gene: TRBJ2-7